This T cell receptor beta chain was sequenced for a study of Tregs in tolerant kidney transplant recipients. Findings of the study overall: Activated donor B cell expansion appeared to reveal the most relevant donor-specific TCRbeta repertoire.

The CDR3 contains 16 residues. The germline V and J ends were trimmed by 2 bases and 1 base, with 14 bases remaining between them. Germline assignment: CDR1 SGHVS and CDR2 FQNEAQ. Sequencing used immunoSEQ multiplex PCR; TCRdb keeps in-frame clones, though not all of them. The sample holds 70,000 to 95,000 clones; around 93% are singletons and the top ten take 0.34%. This clone occurred once. Its target is not known. Unstimulated regulatory T cells (CD4+CD25+CD127-), CD4+CD25- non-regulatory cells, CD4 and CD8 cells were FACS-sorted from thawed PBMCs. The chain recombines TRBV7-8 with TRBJ2-5; D is ambiguous. The source was Tregs from blood, collected before the transplant. The source of this sequence is a human donor who received a combined kidney and bone marrow transplant. In DNA, the CDR3 is TGTGCCAGCAGCTTACATGTAAATCCGGTCCAAGAGACCCAGTACTTC. Its translation: CASSLHVNPVQETQYF.